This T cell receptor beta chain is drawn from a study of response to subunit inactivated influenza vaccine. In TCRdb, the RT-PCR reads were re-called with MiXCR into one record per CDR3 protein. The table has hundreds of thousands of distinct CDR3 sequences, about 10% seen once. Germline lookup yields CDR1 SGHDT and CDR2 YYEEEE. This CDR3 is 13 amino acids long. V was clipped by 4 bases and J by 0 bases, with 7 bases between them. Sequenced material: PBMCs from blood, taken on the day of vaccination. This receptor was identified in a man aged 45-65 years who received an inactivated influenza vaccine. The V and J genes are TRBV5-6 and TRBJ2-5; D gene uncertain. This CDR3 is CASSVGHQETQYF. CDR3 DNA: TGTGCCAGCAGCGTAGGACACCAAGAGACCCAGTACTTC. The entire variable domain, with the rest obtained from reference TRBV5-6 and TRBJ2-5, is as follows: DAGVTQSPTHLIKTRGQQVTLRCSPKSGHDTVSWYQQALGQGPQFIFQYYEEEERQRGNFPDRFSGHQFPNYSSELNVNALLLGDSALYLCASSVGHQETQYFGPGTRLLVL.